These 29 T cell receptor beta chains were sequenced from one sample in a study of blood T cell repertoires in COVID-19. Clones were sequenced by immunoSEQ multiplex PCR, and TCRdb holds only the in-frame ones, with some missing. In the table there are 180,000 or so clones, approximately 85% of which are singletons. The sequenced material came from PBMCs or T cells enriched from blood (not recorded which). The receptors come from a man aged 35 to 55 who had recovered from COVID-19.

This chain uses TRBV19 with TRBJ2-7; D uncertain. There are 13 residues in the CDR3. The germline V gene has CDR1 LNHDA and CDR2 SQIVND (reference sequence). The V and J ends lost 0 bases and 3 bases respectively, with 6 bases between them. The CDR3 spells CASSIEHYYEQYF. For the CDR3, the DNA is TGTGCCAGTAGTATAGAACACTACTACGAGCAGTACTTC.

The chain recombines TRBV12-3 or TRBV12-4 with TRBJ1-2, with 9 nucleotides matching TRBD1. The CDR3 has 12 amino acids. The junction had 3 bases not matched to a gene; V was cut back by 7 bases and J by 6 bases. As DNA, the CDR3 is TGTGCCAGCACCACAGGGGGCCATGGCTACACCTTC. Residues: CASTTGGHGYTF.

This chain links TRBV19 with TRBJ2-5; the D gene is possibly TRBD2 (6 bases). Germline CDR1 LNHDA, CDR2 SQIVND (reference sequence). V dropped 3 bases and J dropped 5 bases, with 16 bases sitting between them. CDR3 length equals 15 residues. CDR3 nucleotides: TGTGCCAGTAGTATGCGCGGGACTTACTGGGAGACCCAGTACTTC. This encodes CASSMRGTYWETQYF.

The chain uses TRBV24-1 and TRBJ1-3; 11 bases are a match to TRBD1. The ends lost 12 bases at V and 1 base at J; junction bases unmatched: 7. The CDR3 runs to 15 residues. Germline CDR1 reads KGHDR; CDR2 reads SFDVKD. The CDR3 sequence is CAPRGTGGSGNTIYF. The DNA for the CDR3 is TGTGCCCCCCGAGGGACAGGGGGTTCTGGAAACACCATATATTTT.

The chain links TRBV29-1 to TRBJ2-5; 15 nucleotides align to TRBD2. CDR1 and CDR2 from the germline V gene are SQVTM and ANQGSEA. CDR3 length equals 13 residues. V shed 6 bases and J 5 bases; nucleotides not matched to a gene: 1. As DNA, the CDR3 is TGCAGCGTCGGGACTAGCGGGAGGGAGACCCAGTACTTC. As protein: CSVGTSGRETQYF.

This chain joins TRBV5-1 and TRBJ1-2; 9 nucleotides align to TRBD1. Per the germline V gene, CDR1 is SGHRS and CDR2 is YFSETQ. J gave up 8 bases and V 3 bases, and 2 bases lay outside the gene matches. This CDR3 is 12 amino acids long. The CDR3 DNA is TGCGCCAGCAGCTGGGACAGGGAAGGCTACACCTTC. Protein sequence: CASSWDREGYTF. The variable domain in full, completed from reference TRBV5-1 and TRBJ1-2, reads KAGVTQTPRYLIKTRGQQVTLSCSPISGHRSVSWYQQTPGQGLQFLFEYFSETQRNKGNFPGRFSGRQFSNSRSEMNVSTLELGDSALYLCASSWDREGYTFGSGTRLTVV.

J is TRBJ1-1 and V is TRBV27; D gene unclear. This CDR3 spans 14 amino acids. CDR1 MNHEY and CDR2 SMNVEV come from the germline V gene (reference sequence). Trimming shortened V by 3 bases and J by 0 bases, and 8 bases separated the two germline ends. Here the CDR3 DNA reads TGTGCCAGCAGTTTTACATCCATGAACACTGAAGCTTTCTTT. This translates into CASSFTSMNTEAFF.

The chain couples TRBV5-4 to TRBJ1-4, with 9 bases that match TRBD1. The CDR3 contains 17 residues. CDR1 SGHNT and CDR2 YYREEE come from the germline V gene (reference sequence). With V trimmed by 2 bases and J by 3 bases, 8 bases remained unmatched. CDR3 DNA: TGTGCCAGCAGCTTCATGTCCCGACAGGGGGCTAATGAAAAACTGTTTTTT. It specifies CASSFMSRQGANEKLFF.

V usage is TRBV2 and J usage is TRBJ1-2; D gene unclear. CDR3 size: 14 residues. Between the trimmed V and J ends, which lost 2 bases and 0 bases, there was a span of 7 bases. The germline gives CDR1 SNHLY, CDR2 FYNNEI. DNA of the CDR3: TGTGCCAGCAGTGAATTCCAAACTAACTATGGCTACACCTTC. It specifies CASSEFQTNYGYTF.

This chain links TRBV12-5 with TRBJ2-7, with no clear D. CDR1 and CDR2 from the germline V gene are LGHNT and FRNRAP. The V end was cut by 1 base, the J end by 3 bases, with 7 bases between. This CDR3 has 13 amino acids. The CDR3 sequence: CASGLGAHYEQYF. The CDR3, as DNA: TGTGCTAGTGGTTTGGGGGCCCACTACGAGCAGTACTTC.

The chain carries TRBV19 and TRBJ1-2, with D maybe TRBD1 (5 bases). Germline V gene lookup returns CDR1 LNHDA and CDR2 SQIVND (reference sequence). The CDR3 has 15 amino acids. Trimming took 6 bases from V and 2 from J, leaving 16 bases between them. The CDR3 here is CASSKRAGENYGYTF. The CDR3 DNA reads as TGTGCCAGTAGCAAGAGGGCGGGGGAGAACTATGGCTACACCTTC.

V and J are TRBV6-5 and TRBJ1-2; the D gene is possibly TRBD1 (5 bases). The CDR3 totals 13 residues. From germline, CDR1 is MNHEY and CDR2 SVGAGI. Trimming took off 7 bases at V and 4 bases at J, with 13 bases between the two ends. Here the CDR3 reads CASNQGDRYGYTF. As DNA, the CDR3 is TGTGCCAGCAACCAAGGGGATCGCTATGGCTACACCTTC.

The rearrangement joins TRBV11-2 to TRBJ2-7; TRBD2 matches at 10 bases. CDR1 is SGHAT and CDR2 is FQNNGV in the germline V gene. The CDR3 consists of 15 residues. The V and J ends lost 3 bases and 0 bases, in that order; junction bases with no gene match: 2. DNA of the CDR3: TGTGCCAGCAGCTTTAGCGGGGGGCTCTCCTACGAGCAGTACTTC. Amino acids: CASSFSGGLSYEQYF.

V gene TRBV28 combines with J gene TRBJ1-2; D might be TRBD1 (5 bases). CDR1 MDHEN and CDR2 SYDVKM come from the germline V gene. The CDR3 is made up of 15 amino acids. Trimming removed 4 bases at V and 8 bases at J, with 20 bases between. In nucleotides, the CDR3 is TGTGCCAGCAGTTCCCCAAAAGGCAGGGCCGGAGGCTACACCTTC. It codes for CASSSPKGRAGGYTF.

V gene TRBV6-1 combines with J gene TRBJ1-2; no clear D gene. The V and J ends lost 1 base and 3 bases respectively, with 9 bases between them. The CDR3 runs 14 residues. CDR1 and CDR2 from the germline V gene are MNHNS and SASEGT. CDR3 sequence: CASSEGGEDYGYTF. The CDR3 DNA is TGTGCCAGCAGTGAAGGGGGAGAGGACTATGGCTACACCTTC.

The chain carries TRBV25-1 and TRBJ1-1; no reliable D call. The V end was cut by 1 base, the J end by 4 bases, with 7 bases between. Germline lookup yields CDR1 MGHDK and CDR2 SYGVNS. The length of the CDR3 is 13 residues. CDR3 sequence: CASSESVFTEAFF. In DNA form, the CDR3 reads TGTGCCAGCAGTGAATCTGTCTTCACTGAAGCTTTCTTT. The full variable domain, its missing parts supplied by reference TRBV25-1 and TRBJ1-1, is EADIYQTPRYLVIGTGKKITLECSQTMGHDKMYWYQQDPGMELHLIHYSYGVNSTEKGDLSSESTVSRIRTEHFPLTLESARPSHTSQYLCASSESVFTEAFFGQGTRLTVV.

The rearrangement links TRBV14 to TRBJ2-7, with no clear D. Germline CDR1 reads SGHDN; CDR2 reads FVKESK. V was clipped by 5 bases and J by 4 bases, with 9 bases between them. The CDR3 totals 12 residues. The CDR3 region has the DNA TGTGCCAGCAGCACCCACAGTTACGAGCAGTACTTC. Protein: CASSTHSYEQYF.

The CDR3 sequence: CASSLSAQGATDYGYTF. CDR3 DNA: TGTGCCAGCAGTTTATCCGCCCAGGGGGCTACGGACTATGGCTACACCTTC. This chain uses TRBV27 with TRBJ1-2; the match to TRBD1 covers 8 bases. The V gene's germline CDR1 is MNHEY and CDR2 SMNVEV (reference sequence). This CDR3 contains 17 residues. V gave up 0 bases and J gave up 3 bases; unmatched junction bases: 9.

J is TRBJ1-4 and V is TRBV6-5; D call uncertain. Per germline, CDR1 MNHEY and CDR2 SVGAGI. The germline V and J ends were trimmed by 10 bases and 8 bases, with 8 bases remaining between them. The CDR3 is 10 residues long. The CDR3: CAIPREKLFF. Here the CDR3 DNA reads TGTGCCATCCCGAGAGAAAAACTGTTTTTT.

This clone was found a few times. The chain is built from TRBV4-1 and TRBJ1-4, with 10 positions matching TRBD1. The germline V gene encodes CDR1 MGHRA and CDR2 YSYEKL. This CDR3 spans 17 amino acids. V shed 1 base, J shed 6 bases, and the junction held 8 bases outside the gene matches. The CDR3 is CASSQAPVGTGDEKLFF. CDR3 sequence (DNA): TGCGCCAGCAGCCAAGCACCTGTAGGGACAGGGGATGAAAAACTGTTTTTT.

The CDR3 DNA follows: TGCGCCAGCAGCTTGGAACTGGGAGGGACCGCTAACTATGGCTACACCTTC. Translation gives CASSLELGGTANYGYTF. The genes are TRBV5-1 and TRBJ1-2; D might be TRBD1 (5 bases). V lost 0 bases and J lost 0, with 15 bases in between. Germline CDR1 SGHRS, CDR2 YFSETQ. CDR3 length: 17 amino acids.

V usage is TRBV6-5 and J usage is TRBJ2-1, with D unresolved. Germline-derived CDR1 and CDR2 are MNHEY and SVGAGI. V was pared by 6 bases and J by 0 bases, with 9 bases between. This CDR3 is 14 amino acids long. The CDR3 DNA reads TGTGCCAGCAGCCCGACAATCTCCTACAATGAGCAGTTCTTC. It specifies CASSPTISYNEQFF.

This chain connects TRBV4-1 to TRBJ1-3, with D perhaps TRBD1 (5 bases). Germline CDR1 and CDR2: MGHRA and YSYEKL. CDR3 length: 17 amino acids. V dropped 1 base and J dropped 0 bases, with 13 bases sitting between them. CDR3 DNA: TGCGCCAGCAGCCAAGGCTCAATGACAGTCTCTGGAAACACCATATATTTT. Translated, it gives CASSQGSMTVSGNTIYF.

The chain uses TRBV4-1 and TRBJ1-5, with TRBD1 identical over 7 bases. The germline V gene encodes CDR1 MGHRA and CDR2 YSYEKL. This CDR3 region has 16 residues. With V trimmed by 2 bases and J by 2 bases, 6 bases remained unmatched. CDR3 sequence (DNA): TGCGCCAGCAGCCAATCCCCCGACAGGGGCAATCAGCCCCAGCATTTT. Translation gives CASSQSPDRGNQPQHF.

V is TRBV7-3 and J is TRBJ2-1, with 8 bases identical to TRBD1. CDR3 length: 20 residues. Trimming removed 1 base from V and 2 bases from J; junction bases left unmatched: 16. From germline, CDR1 is SGHTA and CDR2 FQGTGA. The CDR3 DNA is TGTGCCAGCAGCTTAATCCAGCAATACCCAGGGGGCCCTACCTACAATGAGCAGTTCTTC. Amino acid sequence: CASSLIQQYPGGPTYNEQFF.

The chain joins TRBV4-1 to TRBJ2-3; the D is unclear. V was shortened by 3 bases and J by 8 bases, with 9 bases between the two germline ends. Per the germline V gene, CDR1 is MGHRA and CDR2 is YSYEKL. The CDR3 sequence is 12 residues long. The CDR3 here is CASSQTSGTQYF. The CDR3 DNA follows: TGCGCCAGCAGCCAGACCTCAGGTACGCAGTATTTT.

This clone was found once. This chain uses TRBV11-3 with TRBJ1-2; D is ambiguous. V was trimmed by 6 bases and J by 3 bases, leaving 11 bases between them. Per the germline V gene, CDR1 is SGHNT and CDR2 is YENEEA. The CDR3 has 13 residues. This chain's CDR3 is CASSDDIHYGYTF. Written as DNA, the CDR3 is TGTGCCAGCAGTGATGACATTCACTATGGCTACACCTTC.

V is TRBV27 and J is TRBJ1-5; 7 bases align to TRBD1. Germline loops: CDR1 MNHEY, CDR2 SMNVEV (reference sequence). This CDR3 region has 14 residues. Germline trimming cut 3 bases from V and 5 bases from J; bases unmatched to any gene: 4. The CDR3 spells CASSLRQGDQPQHF. The CDR3 nucleotides read TGTGCCAGCAGTTTGAGACAGGGCGATCAGCCCCAGCATTTT.

This rearrangement joins TRBV28 to TRBJ1-5; D might be TRBD1 (5 bases). Trimming pared 6 bases from V and 10 bases from J, leaving 10 bases between. This CDR3 has 11 amino acids. Looked up from germline, CDR1 is MDHEN and CDR2 is SYDVKM. As DNA, the CDR3 is TGTGCCAGCAGCCCCCAGGGCCCCCAGCATTTT. This sequence encodes CASSPQGPQHF.